Detailed here is one T cell receptor beta chain. Its antigen is still unknown. No qualities accompany the bases; no much larger clone lies one base away. The CDR3 contains 15 residues, cysteine and phenylalanine counted. Solely the CDR3 DNA is kept, with 45 bases framed from the first base. The germline V gene (reference sequence) gives CDR1 as SEHNR and CDR2 as FQNEAQ. V trim: 3 bases; J trim: 2 bases; unmatched bases: 5. Two rounds of multiplex PCR were used to amplify the TCR beta CDR3 region from genomic DNA. The first PCR round used primers specific to each TRBV and TRBJ gene, with sequences filed in Chinese patent CN105087789A. The second PCR round used universal primers. The Roche High Pure PCR Template Preparation Kit was used to extract genomic DNA from frozen PBMCs. An Illumina HiSeq 3000 was used to sequence the libraries paired-end with 151 bp reads. The published analysis was carried out like this. Raw reads lacking the multiplex PCR primer sequences were removed with CutAdapt. PEAR was used to merge high-quality paired reads into contigs. MiXCR assigned TRB V, D and J gene segments to each contig by aligning to reference sequences. To remove sequencing errors, CDR3 sequences were clustered according to base quality and sequence similarity. Diversity was calculated as Shannon entropy divided by the natural log of the number of productive TCR sequences. Clonality was computed as one minus the ratio of Shannon entropy to the natural log of the number of unique clonotypes. Progression-free survival cut-offs for repertoire metrics were chosen using the Youden index of ROC curves, with analyses run in R 3.5.3. Starting from the raw public reads, TCRdb applied fastp trimming at Q25, assembled clones with MiXCR and retained in-frame beta chains. All rows with the same CDR3 protein become a single entry with the most common DNA and genes. The V and J calls follow TCRdb's processing rather than the paper's. Recorded for this sample are 50,000 or so distinct CDR3 sequences; about 37% of them occurred a single time. In total, the top ten clones hold approximately 8.3% of the sample.

This record belongs to a study of prognosis after radiotherapy for stage I lung cancer (dated by TCRdb to about 2021). Looking at the study overall: Between April 2018 and 2019, about 20 stage I NSCLC patients were enrolled in Nanjing, China. About 20% of the 19 patients developed distant metastases after SBRT, at a median of roughly seven months; the other 15 showed no significant progression. SBRT was not combined with any concurrent therapy in any patient. Every patient was deemed medically inoperable, roughly twelve because of comorbidities and several because they refused surgery. Among the enrolled patients, 12 to 15 had newly diagnosed primary stage I lung tumors, while five or six had oligometastatic NSCLC following surgical resection of the primary tumor. On tumor histology, some 11 patients had adenocarcinoma and more than 5 had squamous cell carcinoma. The study took one blood sample before SBRT and one after SBRT from each of 19 patients and sequenced all 38 samples. Image-guided IMRT or VMAT was used to deliver SBRT in 3 to 5 fractions at a biologically effective dose of at least 100 Gy. Ages in the cohort of over ten men and over 5 women ranged from roughly 50 to 95 years, with a median of 74. Peripheral blood TCR beta repertoires were profiled in stage I NSCLC patients before and after stereotactic body radiotherapy, and the repertoires were related to distant failure. Summary of the overall study and its limitations: Limitations of the study included a small cohort and short follow-up, and the study findings need independent validation. Post-SBRT Shannon entropy and its change from baseline were lower in patients who developed distant metastases; baseline Shannon entropy was not associated with metastases. Differences by metastasis status were reportedly seen in TRBV and TRBJ usage frequencies, involving two V genes at baseline and, after SBRT, 9 or 10 V genes and two J genes. No determination of tumor specificity was made for expanded TCR clones. None of the reported P values were adjusted for multiple comparisons. A decrease in unique TCR clone counts was observed after SBRT (median approximately 9,800 before versus several thousand after; Wilcoxon paired P=0.011).

All patients had node-negative disease on CT and PET/CT, and none had a history of other malignancies or had previously received chemotherapy or radiotherapy. At each of two time points, around 6 milliliters of peripheral venous blood were collected into EDTA tubes. PBMCs were isolated by Ficoll-Paque Plus density-gradient centrifugation. Immediately after collection, samples were stored at -80 degrees C until analysis. The source of this sequence is a donor aged 50 or older with non-small cell lung cancer. The sequencing here drew on PBMCs, taken before or after stereotactic body radiation therapy (not recorded which). Recombination linked TRBV7-9 to TRBJ2-7; TRBD2 fits 9 bases in the junction. This receptor has the CDR3 CASSFTGTSPYEQYF. The nucleotide sequence is given as TGTGCCAGCAGCTTCACCGGGACTAGCCCCTACGAGCAGTACTTC.